A single sample gave rise to the 7 T cell receptor beta chains below, sequenced in a study of CD8 T cells in Susac syndrome. RNA amounts of roughly 0.45 to 1 ug underwent reverse transcription with random hexamers. TCRdb re-called the immunoSEQ multiplex PCR reads with MiXCR, one entry per CDR3 protein. Counted here are tens of thousands of distinct CDR3 sequences, roughly 95% occurring once; the ten biggest clones make up about 0.52%. Sequenced: CD8+ T cells from PBMCs. These receptors were taken from a human donor with Susac syndrome.

The gene calls are TRBV20-1 and TRBJ2-7, with 8 bases matching TRBD1. Germline V lookup: CDR1 DFQATT, CDR2 SNEGSKA (reference sequence). CDR3 length: 14 residues. V shed 5 bases, J shed 0 bases, and the junction held 6 bases outside the gene matches. This chain's CDR3 is CSAPRDRYSYEQYF. The CDR3 nucleotides are TGCAGTGCTCCCCGGGACAGGTACTCCTACGAGCAGTACTTC.

This rearrangement joins TRBV19 to TRBJ2-5; 7 bases are a match to TRBD1. The germline V gene has CDR1 LNHDA and CDR2 SQIVND (reference sequence). CDR3 size: 14 residues. With 3 bases clipped from V and 3 bases from J, the junction kept 4 bases outside the gene matches. The DNA of the CDR3 is TGTGCCAGTAGTATTCGACAGGGAGAAGAGACCCAGTACTTC. It translates to CASSIRQGEETQYF.

In its sample, this clonotype was seen once. The chain is built from TRBV9 and TRBJ1-3, with unresolved D. Trimming stripped 3 bases from V and 4 bases from J, with 8 bases between. The germline gives CDR1 SGDLS, CDR2 YYNGEE. The CDR3 is 13 residues long. CDR3 in amino acids: CASSASTGNTIYF. CDR3 nucleotides: TGTGCCAGCAGCGCTAGCACAGGAAACACCATATATTTT.

This clonotype was recorded only once. The gene calls are TRBV7-8 and TRBJ2-4; D gene ambiguous. The CDR3 runs 13 residues. Germline CDR1 SGHVS, CDR2 FQNEAQ. V shed 3 bases and J shed 5 bases, with 8 bases lying between them. This CDR3 reads CASSFEAENIQYF. The CDR3 nucleotides read TGTGCCAGCAGCTTCGAGGCAGAAAACATTCAGTACTTC. The full variable domain, with the rest looked up from reference TRBV7-8 and TRBJ2-4, is GAGVSQSPRYKVAKRGQDVALRCDPISGHVSLFWYQQALGQGPEFLTYFQNEAQLDKSGLPSDRFFAERPEGSVSTLKIQRTQQEDSAVYLCASSFEAENIQYFGAGTRLSVL.

This clonotype was found once. This chain joins TRBV2 and TRBJ2-7; D unclear. The V end lost 4 bases, the J end lost 0 bases, and 10 bases lay between the germline ends. The CDR3 has 14 amino acids. Germline CDR1 SNHLY, CDR2 FYNNEI. CDR3 in amino acids: CASSVGRISYEQYF. Written as DNA, the CDR3 is TGTGCCAGCAGTGTAGGCAGGATCTCCTACGAGCAGTACTTC.

In nucleotides, the CDR3 is TGTGCCAGCAGCCAGGGGGCAGGGAACACTGAAGCTTTCTTT. Amino acid sequence: CASSQGAGNTEAFF. J is TRBJ1-1 and V is TRBV27, with 8 bases aligning to TRBD1. Unmatched junction bases numbered 4, after V lost 6 bases and J lost 1 base. The germline V gene encodes CDR1 MNHEY and CDR2 SMNVEV (reference sequence). The CDR3 spans 14 residues.

V is TRBV27 and J is TRBJ1-5, with D perhaps matching TRBD1 (5 bases). Trimming shortened V by 4 bases and J by 4 bases, and 11 bases separated the two germline ends. Per germline, CDR1 MNHEY and CDR2 SMNVEV (reference sequence). The CDR3 loop spans 14 amino acids. The chain's CDR3 is CASSSRQNNQPQHF. CDR3 nucleotides: TGTGCCAGCAGTTCGAGACAGAATAATCAGCCCCAGCATTTT.